Here is one T cell receptor (beta chain) with its context. The record originates from a study of T cell changes during pregnancy in multiple sclerosis. Measured with immunoSEQ multiplex PCR; TCRdb has only the in-frame clones, and not every one. Of some 94,000 clones in the sample, about 91% were seen once. The CDR3 spans 14 residues. Trimming cost V 4 bases and J 1 base, with 10 bases left between them. Germline CDR1 ENHRY, CDR2 SYGVKD. Sequenced material: peripheral blood, taken in the first trimester of pregnancy. The receptor comes from a female donor in good health, enrolled as a control in a pregnancy study. The chain is built from TRBV10-3 and TRBJ1-1; the D is unclear. In nucleotides, the CDR3 is TGTGCCATCAGTGCGGAACAGAGGAACACTGAAGCTTTCTTT. Translation gives CAISAEQRNTEAFF.